Reported below is one TCR beta chain. Trimming took off 0 bases at V and 4 bases at J, with 8 bases between the two ends. Germline CDR1 LGHNA, CDR2 YNFKEQ. This CDR3 is built from 14 residues. In the source study's methods: Estimates of nucleated cell counts were drawn from the amplification of reference gene primers. Method: immunoSEQ multiplex PCR; TCRdb's copy keeps in-frame clones and lacks some. D and trimming come from the DNA, and the V and J calls and clone size come from that table. The data contain about 87,000 clones, over 70% of them singletons. The data originate from a study of blood T cell repertoires in COVID-19. Study as a whole: The United States, Italy and Spain were the sources of the acute and convalescent COVID-19 samples. The analysed material was cDNA or gDNA that came from T cells, B-cell-depleted T cells, or PBMCs.

The receptor comes from a woman in her 50s with acute or convalescent COVID-19. Material: peripheral blood. The chain has TRBV4-2 and TRBJ2-3; no clear D gene. CDR3 coding DNA: TGTGCCAGCAGCCAAGAGTCCCTAGCAGATACGCAGTATTTT. It encodes CASSQESLADTQYF.